Listed below are T cell receptor beta chains from one sample, sequenced in a study of identical twins. TCRdb recomputed calls from the 5' RACE reads with MiXCR, one row per CDR3 protein. The data contain 420,000 or so distinct CDR3 sequences, approximately 18% of them seen just once; the ten biggest clones take up roughly 12%. Sequenced sample: naive T cells sorted from blood. These receptors came from a man in his fifties or sixties in good health. The CDR3 runs from the conserved cysteine through the conserved F or W. Fields, in order: J gene, clone size, D gene, V gene, CDR3 DNA, CDR3 protein. The D gene is left open where the match is weak. Expanded clones are given a class, and other clones once, few, many or no size at all.

TRBJ2-1 many TRBD2 TRBV20-1 TGCAGTGCCGGGACTAGCGGGCCGAATGAGCAGTTCTTC CSAGTSGPNEQFF
TRBJ2-5 few TRBD2 TRBV11-1 TGTGCCAGCAGCCCGACCGGGACTAGCGACGGCGAGACCCAGTACTTC CASSPTGTSDGETQYF
TRBJ2-1 - - TRBV5-1 TGCGCCAGCAGCCTGGGACGTTGGGAGAGGTCCTACAATGAGCAGTTCTTC CASSLGRWERSYNEQFF
TRBJ2-6 - - TRBV29-1 TGCAGCGTTACGGTCCAGTCTGGGGCCAACGTCCTGACTTTC CSVTVQSGANVLTF
TRBJ1-1 - TRBD1 TRBV10-2 TGCGCCAGCAGTGATACCAGGGGGACTGAAGCTTTCTTT CASSDTRGTEAFF
TRBJ2-7 - TRBD1 TRBV29-1 TGCAGCGTGAGACAGGGGGCCTACTACGAGCAGTACTTC CSVRQGAYYEQYF
TRBJ2-5 few - TRBV5-1 TGCGCCAGCAGCTTTAGTCAGGGACCGCCTAAAGAGACCCAGTACTTC CASSFSQGPPKETQYF
TRBJ2-3 few TRBD1 TRBV5-1 TGCGCCAGCAGACCGGGACAGGGTCAGTCAGATACGCAGTATTTT CASRPGQGQSDTQYF
TRBJ2-7 - - TRBV9 TGTGCCAGCAGCGTAGATGTTAGTGGGACCGCGAGCTACGAGCAGTACTTC CASSVDVSGTASYEQYF
TRBJ2-7 few - TRBV20-1 TGCAGTGCTAGAGGGTGGGAAAGTTACGAGCAGTACTTC CSARGWESYEQYF
TRBJ2-1 many - TRBV9 TGTGCCAGCAGCGTAGCTCCTAGCGTAGTCTACAATGAGCAGTTCTTC CASSVAPSVVYNEQFF
TRBJ2-5 many - TRBV4-3 TGCGCCAGCAGCCAAGATTTTGGGTGGGGGCTCCAGACCCAGTACTTC CASSQDFGWGLQTQYF
TRBJ2-2 - - TRBV12-3/TRBV12-4 TGTGCCAGCAGTTTAGCGCCCTTGTGGGGGGATAACACCGGGGAGCTGTTTTTT CASSLAPLWGDNTGELFF
TRBJ1-5 - - TRBV7-6 TGTGCCAGCAGCTTAGCCTCGTGGGGAGAGATAGATCAGCCCCAGCATTTT CASSLASWGEIDQPQHF
TRBJ2-1 - TRBD2 TRBV7-2 TGTGCCAGCAGCCCGAGGGGCGGGAGGGCCAGCAATGAGCAGTTCTTC CASSPRGGRASNEQFF
TRBJ1-4 many - TRBV5-1 TGCGCCAGCAGCTTAACAGGGAGGCCCGAGCAGGGTAATGAAAAACTGTTTTTT CASSLTGRPEQGNEKLFF
TRBJ2-7 few - TRBV5-4 TGTGCCAGCAGCTTGGACGCCAGCCTCCTCGAGCAGTACTTC CASSLDASLLEQYF
TRBJ2-7 many - TRBV5-1 TGCGCCAGCAGCGGGGGACCCGAGGCCTCCTACGAGCAGTACTTC CASSGGPEASYEQYF
TRBJ2-1 few - TRBV28 TGTGCCAGCAGGCTAGCAGGAGTCGTCAATGAGCAGTTCTTC CASRLAGVVNEQFF
TRBJ1-1 - - TRBV5-1 TGCGCCAGCAGCACCGGACCGCCGAACACTGAAGCTTTCTTT CASSTGPPNTEAFF
TRBJ2-1 - - TRBV12-3/TRBV12-4 TGTGCCAGCAGCGGGACTTACAATGAGCAGTTCTTC CASSGTYNEQFF
TRBJ2-7 - TRBD1 TRBV12-3/TRBV12-4 TGTGCCAGCAGTCGAACAGGGGGCGAACACGAGCAGTACTTC CASSRTGGEHEQYF
TRBJ1-4 - - TRBV5-1 TGCGCCAGCAGCTTGCAAGGGACCCAGTCGGAAAAACTGTTTTTT CASSLQGTQSEKLFF
TRBJ2-5 many TRBD2 TRBV5-1 TGCGCCAGCAGCTTGGTTGCTAGCGGGGGGGCAGAGACCCAGTACTTC CASSLVASGGAETQYF
TRBJ2-2 many - TRBV5-6 TGTGCCAGCAGCCAAAGGAACACCGGGGAGCTGTTTTTT CASSQRNTGELFF
TRBJ2-5 few - TRBV18 TGTGCCAGCTCACCAATTGCGGAGGGGGCCCAAGAGACCCAGTACTTC CASSPIAEGAQETQYF
TRBJ1-6 few - TRBV12-3/TRBV12-4 TGTGCCAGCAGACGGGGGGGTTCCAATCCACCCCTCCACTTT CASRRGGSNPPLHF
TRBJ2-1 - - TRBV9 TGTGCCAGCAGCGTAGACAGTTACAATGAGCAGTTCTTC CASSVDSYNEQFF
TRBJ2-7 - - TRBV5-6 TGTGCCAGCAGCATAAGGTTAGGGGAGCAGTACTTC CASSIRLGEQYF
TRBJ2-7 few - TRBV28 TGTGCCAGCAGATCTCCCACCCTCTACGAGCAGTACTTC CASRSPTLYEQYF
TRBJ2-7 many - TRBV20-1 TGCAGTGCTAGACCCACCCGGAGCTCCTACGAGCAGTACTTC CSARPTRSSYEQYF
TRBJ2-1 many TRBD1 TRBV5-4 TGTGCCAGCAGCAGGACAGGGGACGGCTACAATGAGCAGTTCTTC CASSRTGDGYNEQFF
TRBJ2-1 many - TRBV2 TGTGCCAGCCGGGACTTCGACTACAATGAGCAGTTCTTC CASRDFDYNEQFF
TRBJ2-3 few - TRBV12-3/TRBV12-4 TGTGCCAGCATGAGAGGCACAGATACGCAGTATTTT CASMRGTDTQYF
TRBJ2-1 many TRBD2 TRBV7-8 TGTGCCAGCAGCTTAGCACTAGCGGGAGGGGGTGAGCAGTTCTTC CASSLALAGGGEQFF
TRBJ2-5 many - TRBV4-3 TGCGCCAGCAGCCCCTTTGACAGCAGGGGCTGGGAGACCCAGTACTTC CASSPFDSRGWETQYF
TRBJ2-1 - TRBD2 TRBV7-8 TGTGCCAGCAGCGTCCCACGCTTCGGGGGGGCCACACACAATGAGCAGTTCTTC CASSVPRFGGATHNEQFF
TRBJ1-2 - - TRBV12-3/TRBV12-4 TGTGCCAGCAGACTCGGGGGAGACTATGGCTACACCTTC CASRLGGDYGYTF
TRBJ2-7 many - TRBV29-1 TGCAGCGTTTCCGGTTCCTACGAGCAGTACTTC CSVSGSYEQYF
TRBJ2-6 - - TRBV5-1 TGCGCCAGCAGCCGGCAGAGCTCTGGGGCCAACGTCCTGACTTTC CASSRQSSGANVLTF
TRBJ2-2 - TRBD2 TRBV13 TGTGCCAGCAGCTTGGGACTAGCGGGCAGCACCGGGGAGCTGTTTTTT CASSLGLAGSTGELFF
TRBJ2-5 few TRBD1 TRBV6-2/TRBV6-3 TGTGCCAGCGGGACAGCCAGCCAAGAGACCCAGTACTTC CASGTASQETQYF
TRBJ1-4 - - TRBV5-6 TGTGCCAGCAGCTCTTTACCCAGACAGCGCCGATCTAATGAAAAACTGTTTTTT CASSSLPRQRRSNEKLFF
TRBJ2-5 - TRBD1 TRBV7-9 TGTGCCAGCAGCCAAAGGACAGGGAGAGAGACCCAGTACTTC CASSQRTGRETQYF
TRBJ2-4 few TRBD2 TRBV28 TGTGCCAGCAGGGTAGCGGGGGGGCGGTACATTCAGTACTTC CASRVAGGRYIQYF
TRBJ2-1 many - TRBV14 TGTGCCAGCAGCCTTGGGACAGAGCAGTTCTTC CASSLGTEQFF
TRBJ2-7 many TRBD1 TRBV25-1 TGTGCCAGCAGTGAAAGAGGGGGCGGATTTCTCTACGAGCAGTACTTC CASSERGGGFLYEQYF